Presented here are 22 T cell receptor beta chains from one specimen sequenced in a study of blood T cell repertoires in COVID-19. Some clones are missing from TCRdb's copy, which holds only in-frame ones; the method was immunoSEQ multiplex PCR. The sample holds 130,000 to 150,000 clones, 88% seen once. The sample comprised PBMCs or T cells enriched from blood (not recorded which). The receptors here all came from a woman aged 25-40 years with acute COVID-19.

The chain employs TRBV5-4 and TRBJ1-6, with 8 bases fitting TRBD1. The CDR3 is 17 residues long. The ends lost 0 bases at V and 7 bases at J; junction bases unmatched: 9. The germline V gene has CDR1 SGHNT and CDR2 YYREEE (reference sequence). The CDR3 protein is CASSLALSTGVNSPLHF. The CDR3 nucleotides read TGTGCCAGCAGCTTGGCTCTTTCGACAGGGGTAAATTCACCCCTCCACTTT.

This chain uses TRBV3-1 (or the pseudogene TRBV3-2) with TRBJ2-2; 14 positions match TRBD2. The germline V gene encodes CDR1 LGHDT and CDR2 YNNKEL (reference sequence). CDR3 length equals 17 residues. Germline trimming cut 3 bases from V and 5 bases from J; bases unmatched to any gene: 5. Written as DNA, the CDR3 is TGTGCCAGCAGCCAGGGACTAGCGGGAGAATTAACCGGGGAGCTGTTTTTT. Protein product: CASSQGLAGELTGELFF.

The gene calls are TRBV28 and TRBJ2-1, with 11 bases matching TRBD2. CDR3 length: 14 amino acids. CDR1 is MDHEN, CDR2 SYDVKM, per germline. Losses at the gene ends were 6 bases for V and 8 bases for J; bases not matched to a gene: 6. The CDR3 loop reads CASRIAGGPDEQFF. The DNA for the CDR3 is TGTGCCAGCAGGATAGCGGGAGGGCCTGATGAGCAGTTCTTC.

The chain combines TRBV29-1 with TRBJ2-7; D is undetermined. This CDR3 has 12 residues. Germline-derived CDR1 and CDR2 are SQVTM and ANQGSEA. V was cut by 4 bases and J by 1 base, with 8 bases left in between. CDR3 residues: CSVGFGSYEQYF. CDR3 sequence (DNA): TGCAGCGTTGGTTTCGGGTCCTACGAGCAGTACTTC.

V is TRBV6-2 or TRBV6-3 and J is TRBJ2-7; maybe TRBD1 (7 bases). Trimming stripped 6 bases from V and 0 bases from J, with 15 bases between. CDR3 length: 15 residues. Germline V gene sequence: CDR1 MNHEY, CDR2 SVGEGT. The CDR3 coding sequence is TGTGCCAGCAGCCGAACGGGGGACAGCTCCTACGAGCAGTACTTC. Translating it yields CASSRTGDSSYEQYF.

CDR3 coding DNA: TGTGCCAGCAGCCGCAGCCCTAGCGGGAAAGGGAATGAGCAGTTCTTC. This gives the protein CASSRSPSGKGNEQFF. The gene calls are TRBV7-3 and TRBJ2-1, with 9 bases identical to TRBD2. Trimming took 5 bases from V and 7 from J; bases not matched to a gene: 12. The V gene's germline CDR1 is SGHTA and CDR2 FQGTGA. The CDR3 length is 16 residues. The full variable domain, in which reference TRBV7-3 and TRBJ2-1 provide the parts outside the CDR3, is GAGVSQTPSNKVTEKGKYVELRCDPISGHTALYWYRQSLGQGPEFLIYFQGTGAADDSGLPNDRFFAVRPEGSVSTLKIQRTERGDSAVYLCASSRSPSGKGNEQFFGPGTRLTVL.

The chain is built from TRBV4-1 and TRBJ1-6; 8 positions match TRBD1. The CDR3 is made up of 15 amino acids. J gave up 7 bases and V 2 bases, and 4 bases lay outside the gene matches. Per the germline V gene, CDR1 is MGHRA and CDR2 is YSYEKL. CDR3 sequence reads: CASSQLGQANSPLHF. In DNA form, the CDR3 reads TGCGCCAGCAGCCAACTGGGACAGGCGAATTCACCCCTCCACTTT.

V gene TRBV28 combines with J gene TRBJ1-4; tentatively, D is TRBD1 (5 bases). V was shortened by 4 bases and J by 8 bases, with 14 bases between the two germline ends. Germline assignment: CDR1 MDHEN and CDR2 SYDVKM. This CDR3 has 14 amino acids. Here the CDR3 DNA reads TGTGCCAGCAGTTCTCCTCAGGGTCGGGAAAAACTGTTTTTT. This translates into CASSSPQGREKLFF.

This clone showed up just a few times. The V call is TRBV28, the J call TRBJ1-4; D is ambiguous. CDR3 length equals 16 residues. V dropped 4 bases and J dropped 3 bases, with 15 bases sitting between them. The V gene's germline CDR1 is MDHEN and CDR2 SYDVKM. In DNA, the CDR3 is TGTGCCAGCAGTTCGAGTCCCCCGGGAGCTAATGAAAAACTGTTTTTT. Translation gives CASSSSPPGANEKLFF.

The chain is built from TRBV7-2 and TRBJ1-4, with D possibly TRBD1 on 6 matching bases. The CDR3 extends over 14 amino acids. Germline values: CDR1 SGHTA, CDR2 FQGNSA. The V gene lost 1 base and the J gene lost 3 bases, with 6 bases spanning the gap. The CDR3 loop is CASSLDRANEKLFF. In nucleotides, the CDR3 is TGTGCCAGCAGCTTAGACAGGGCTAATGAAAAACTGTTTTTT.

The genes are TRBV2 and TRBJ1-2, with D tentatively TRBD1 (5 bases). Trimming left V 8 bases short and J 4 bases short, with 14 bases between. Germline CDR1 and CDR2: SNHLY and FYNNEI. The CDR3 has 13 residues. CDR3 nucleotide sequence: TGTGCCAGCTGGGACGGACTATTCTATGGCTACACCTTC. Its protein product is CASWDGLFYGYTF. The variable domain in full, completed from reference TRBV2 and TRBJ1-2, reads EPEVTQTPSHQVTQMGQEVILRCVPISNHLYFYWYRQILGQKVEFLVSFYNNEISEKSEIFDDQFSVERPDGSNFTLKIRSTKLEDSAMYFCASWDGLFYGYTFGSGTRLTVV.

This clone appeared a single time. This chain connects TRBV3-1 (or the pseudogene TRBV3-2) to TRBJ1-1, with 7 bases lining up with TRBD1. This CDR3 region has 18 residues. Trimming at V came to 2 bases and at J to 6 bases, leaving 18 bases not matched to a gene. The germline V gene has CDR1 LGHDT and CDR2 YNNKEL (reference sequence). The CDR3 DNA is TGTGCCAGCAGCCAACTTATCCTAACTCGGACAGGCGATTCTGAAGCTTTCTTT. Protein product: CASSQLILTRTGDSEAFF.

CDR3 DNA sequence: TGTGCCAGCAGTCCACGGACAGCTTCCTTGGGAAAACTGTTTTTT. Residues: CASSPRTASLGKLFF. The chain recombines TRBV6-5 with TRBJ1-4; possibly TRBD1 for D (6 bases). Trimming took 5 bases from V and 10 from J, leaving 20 bases between them. CDR1 is MNHEY, CDR2 SVGAGI, per germline. This CDR3 is built from 15 residues.

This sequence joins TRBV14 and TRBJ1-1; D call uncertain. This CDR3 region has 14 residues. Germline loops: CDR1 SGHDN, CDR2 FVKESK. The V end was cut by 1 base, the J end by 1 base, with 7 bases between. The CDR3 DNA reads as TGTGCCAGCAGCCAAGTTCAGTGGAACACTGAAGCTTTCTTT. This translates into CASSQVQWNTEAFF.

CDR3 in amino acids: CASSQPSGAGTDTQYF. The CDR3 DNA reads as TGTGCCAGCAGCCAACCGTCGGGAGCGGGCACAGATACGCAGTATTTT. This chain connects TRBV14 to TRBJ2-3, with D perhaps matching TRBD2 (6 bases). Trimming pared 2 bases from V and 1 base from J, leaving 13 bases between. The CDR3 length is 16 residues. Germline V CDR1 and CDR2: SGHDN, FVKESK.

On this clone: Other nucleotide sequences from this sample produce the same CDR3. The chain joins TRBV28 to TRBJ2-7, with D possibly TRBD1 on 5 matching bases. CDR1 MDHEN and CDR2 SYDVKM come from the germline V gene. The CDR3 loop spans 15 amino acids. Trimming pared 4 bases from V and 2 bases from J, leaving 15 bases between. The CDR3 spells CASSSRQGSPYEQYF. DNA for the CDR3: TGTGCCAGCAGTTCTCGGCAGGGTAGCCCCTACGAGCAGTACTTC.

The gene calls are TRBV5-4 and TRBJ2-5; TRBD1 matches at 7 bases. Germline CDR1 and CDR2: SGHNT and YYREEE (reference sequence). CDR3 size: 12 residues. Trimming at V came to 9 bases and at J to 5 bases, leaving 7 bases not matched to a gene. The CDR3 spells CATHRGRETQYF. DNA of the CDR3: TGTGCCACACACAGGGGAAGGGAGACCCAGTACTTC.

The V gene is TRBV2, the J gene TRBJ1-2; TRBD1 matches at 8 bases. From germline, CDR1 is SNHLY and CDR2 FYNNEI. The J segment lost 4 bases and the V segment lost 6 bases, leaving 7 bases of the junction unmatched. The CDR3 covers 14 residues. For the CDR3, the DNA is TGTGCCAGCAGCGAGGACAGGGACACCTATGGCTACACCTTC. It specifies CASSEDRDTYGYTF.

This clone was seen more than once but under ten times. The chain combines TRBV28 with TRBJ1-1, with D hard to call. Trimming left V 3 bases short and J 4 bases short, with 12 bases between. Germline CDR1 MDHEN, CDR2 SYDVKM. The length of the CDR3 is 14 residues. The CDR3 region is CASSFIGSGTEAFF. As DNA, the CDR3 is TGTGCCAGCAGTTTTATCGGCAGCGGCACTGAAGCTTTCTTT. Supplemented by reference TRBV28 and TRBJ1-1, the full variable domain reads DVKVTQSSRYLVKRTGEKVFLECVQDMDHENMFWYRQDPGLGLRLIYFSYDVKMKEKGDIPEGYSVSREKKERFSLILESASTNQTSMYLCASSFIGSGTEAFFGQGTRLTVV.

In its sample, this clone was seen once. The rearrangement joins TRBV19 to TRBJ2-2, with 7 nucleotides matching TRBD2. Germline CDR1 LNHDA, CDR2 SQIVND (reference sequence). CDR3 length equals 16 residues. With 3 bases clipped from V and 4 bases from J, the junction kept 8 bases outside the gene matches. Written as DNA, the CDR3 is TGTGCCAGTAGTATCTCGGGGAGGGGAGGCACCGGGGAGCTGTTTTTT. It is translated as CASSISGRGGTGELFF.

The DNA for the CDR3 is TGTGCCAGCAGACACACAGGGGGTGAGGCCTATGGCTACACCTTC. Residues: CASRHTGGEAYGYTF. The chain employs TRBV6-6 and TRBJ1-2; TRBD1 matches at 8 bases. V shed 6 bases and J 4 bases; nucleotides not matched to a gene: 10. In germline, CDR1 is MNHNY, CDR2 SVGAGI (reference sequence). The CDR3 runs 15 residues.

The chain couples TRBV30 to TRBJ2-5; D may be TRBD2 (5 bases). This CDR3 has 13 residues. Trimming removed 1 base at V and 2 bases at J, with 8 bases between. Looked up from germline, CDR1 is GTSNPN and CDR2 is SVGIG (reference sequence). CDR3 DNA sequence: TGTGCCTGGAGTGGGACTTTACAAGAGACCCAGTACTTC. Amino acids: CAWSGTLQETQYF.